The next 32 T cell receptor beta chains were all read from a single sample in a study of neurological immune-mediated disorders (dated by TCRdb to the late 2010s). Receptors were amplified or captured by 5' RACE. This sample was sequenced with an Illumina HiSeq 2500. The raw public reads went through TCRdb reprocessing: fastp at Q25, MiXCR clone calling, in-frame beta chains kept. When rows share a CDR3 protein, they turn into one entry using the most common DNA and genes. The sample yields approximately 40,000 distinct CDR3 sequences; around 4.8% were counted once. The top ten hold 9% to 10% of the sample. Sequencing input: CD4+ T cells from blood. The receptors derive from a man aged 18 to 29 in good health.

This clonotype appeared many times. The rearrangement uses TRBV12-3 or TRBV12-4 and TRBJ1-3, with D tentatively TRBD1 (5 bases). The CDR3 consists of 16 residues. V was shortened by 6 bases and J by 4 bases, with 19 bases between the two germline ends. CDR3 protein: CASRIRDGGSGNTIYF. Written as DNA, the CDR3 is TGTGCCAGCAGGATCAGGGACGGCGGCTCAGGAAACACCATATATTTT.

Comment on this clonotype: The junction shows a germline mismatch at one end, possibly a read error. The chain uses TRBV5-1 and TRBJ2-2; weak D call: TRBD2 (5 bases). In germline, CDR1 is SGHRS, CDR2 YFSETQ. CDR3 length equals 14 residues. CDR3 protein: CASSLDSGSGELFF. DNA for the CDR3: TGCGCCAGCAGCTTGGATTCAGGTTCCGGGGAGCTATTTTTT.

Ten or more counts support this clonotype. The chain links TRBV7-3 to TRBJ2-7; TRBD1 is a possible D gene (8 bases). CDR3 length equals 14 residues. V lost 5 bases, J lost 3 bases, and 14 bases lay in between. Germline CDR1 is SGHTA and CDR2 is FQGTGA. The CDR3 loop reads CASSQQGGDYEQYF. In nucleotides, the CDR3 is TGTGCCAGCAGCCAACAGGGGGGGGACTACGAGCAGTACTTC.

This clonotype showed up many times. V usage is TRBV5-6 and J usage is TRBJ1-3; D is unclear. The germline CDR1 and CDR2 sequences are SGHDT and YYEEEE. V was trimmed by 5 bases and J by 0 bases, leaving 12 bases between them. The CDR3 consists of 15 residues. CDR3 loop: CASRPGLDSGNTIYF. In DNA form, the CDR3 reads TGTGCCAGCAGACCCGGCCTCGACTCTGGAAACACCATATATTTT.

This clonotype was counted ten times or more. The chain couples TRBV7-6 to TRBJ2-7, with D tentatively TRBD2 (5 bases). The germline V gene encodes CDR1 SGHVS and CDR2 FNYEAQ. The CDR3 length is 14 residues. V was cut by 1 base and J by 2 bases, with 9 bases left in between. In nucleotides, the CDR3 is TGTGCCAGCAGCTTAGATGAGGGCCCCTACGAGCAGTACTTC. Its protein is CASSLDEGPYEQYF.

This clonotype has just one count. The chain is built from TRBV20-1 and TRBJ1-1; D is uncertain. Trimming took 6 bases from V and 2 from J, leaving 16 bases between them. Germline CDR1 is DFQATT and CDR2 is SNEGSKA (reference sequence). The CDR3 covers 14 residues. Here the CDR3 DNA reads TGCAGTGCCACACTCCCGAGGGTTAACACTGAAGCTTTCTTT. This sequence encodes CSATLPRVNTEAFF.

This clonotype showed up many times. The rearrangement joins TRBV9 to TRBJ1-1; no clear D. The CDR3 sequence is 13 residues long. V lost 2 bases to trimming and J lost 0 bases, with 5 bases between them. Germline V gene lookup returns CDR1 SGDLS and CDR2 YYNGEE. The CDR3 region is CASSVSLNTEAFF. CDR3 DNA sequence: TGTGCCAGCAGCGTTAGTTTGAACACTGAAGCTTTCTTT.

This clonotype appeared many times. CDR3 protein: CASSYVGSPLHF. CDR3 sequence (DNA): TGTGCCAGCAGTTACGTCGGTTCACCCCTCCACTTT. The chain uses TRBV6-5 and TRBJ1-6; D remains unclear. CDR3 length equals 12 residues. The ends were cut back, 2 bases at V and 9 bases at J, with 5 bases in the middle. CDR1 and CDR2 from the germline V gene are MNHEY and SVGAGI.

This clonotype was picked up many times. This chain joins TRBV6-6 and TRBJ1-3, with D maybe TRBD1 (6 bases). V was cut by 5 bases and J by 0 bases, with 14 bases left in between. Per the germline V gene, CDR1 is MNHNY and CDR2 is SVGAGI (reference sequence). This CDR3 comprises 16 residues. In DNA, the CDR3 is TGTGCCAGCAGTAACTTTCAGGGGAGCTCTGGAAACACCATATATTTT. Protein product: CASSNFQGSSGNTIYF.

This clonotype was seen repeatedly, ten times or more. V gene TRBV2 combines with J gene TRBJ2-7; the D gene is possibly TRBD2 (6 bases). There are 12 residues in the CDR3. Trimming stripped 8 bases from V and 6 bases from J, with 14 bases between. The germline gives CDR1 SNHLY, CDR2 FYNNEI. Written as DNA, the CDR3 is TGTGCCAGCGTGCCCATGGGAGGCGAGCAGTACTTC. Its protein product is CASVPMGGEQYF.

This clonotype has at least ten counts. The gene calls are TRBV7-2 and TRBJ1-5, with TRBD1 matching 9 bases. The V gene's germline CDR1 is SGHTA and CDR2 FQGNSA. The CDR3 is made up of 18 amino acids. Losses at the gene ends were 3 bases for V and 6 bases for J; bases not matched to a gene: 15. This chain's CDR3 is CASSFDRGIDPLGQPQHF. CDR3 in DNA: TGTGCCAGCAGCTTCGACAGGGGGATTGATCCCCTGGGTCAGCCCCAGCATTTT.

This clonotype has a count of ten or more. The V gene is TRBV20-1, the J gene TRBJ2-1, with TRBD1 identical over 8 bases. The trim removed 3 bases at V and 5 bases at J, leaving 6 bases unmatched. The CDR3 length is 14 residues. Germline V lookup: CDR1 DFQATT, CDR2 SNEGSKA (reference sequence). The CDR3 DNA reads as TGCAGTGCTAGCCGAGGACAGGGACACAATGAGCAGTTCTTC. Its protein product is CSASRGQGHNEQFF.

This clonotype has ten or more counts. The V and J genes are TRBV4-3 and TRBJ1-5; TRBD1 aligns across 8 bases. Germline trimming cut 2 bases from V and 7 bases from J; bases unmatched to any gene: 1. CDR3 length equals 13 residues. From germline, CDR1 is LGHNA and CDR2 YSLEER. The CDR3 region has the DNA TGCGCCAGCAGCCAATACAGGGGGCAGCCCCAGCATTTT. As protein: CASSQYRGQPQHF.

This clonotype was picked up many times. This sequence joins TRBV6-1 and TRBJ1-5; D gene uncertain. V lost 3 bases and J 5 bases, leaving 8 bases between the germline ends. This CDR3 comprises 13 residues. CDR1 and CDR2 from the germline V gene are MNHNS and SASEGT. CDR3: CASSDNSYQPQHF. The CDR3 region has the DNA TGTGCCAGCAGTGACAACAGCTATCAGCCCCAGCATTTT.

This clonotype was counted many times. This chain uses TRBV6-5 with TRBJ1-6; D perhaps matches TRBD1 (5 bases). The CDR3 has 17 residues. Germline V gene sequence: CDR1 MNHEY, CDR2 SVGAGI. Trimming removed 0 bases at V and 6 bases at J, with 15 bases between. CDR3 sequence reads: CASSYSRPGETNSPLHF. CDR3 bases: TGTGCCAGCAGTTACTCGCGGCCGGGGGAGACTAATTCACCCCTCCACTTT.

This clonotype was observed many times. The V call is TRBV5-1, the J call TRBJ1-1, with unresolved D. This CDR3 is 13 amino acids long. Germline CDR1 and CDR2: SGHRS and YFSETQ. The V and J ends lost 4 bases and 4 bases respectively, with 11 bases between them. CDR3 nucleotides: TGCGCCAGCAGCCCGGAGTGGGGCACTGAAGCTTTCTTT. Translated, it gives CASSPEWGTEAFF.

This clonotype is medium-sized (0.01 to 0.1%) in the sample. The CDR3 nucleotides are TGCGCCAGCAGCCAGGGACAGAATCAGCCCCAGCATTTT. The encoded protein is CASSQGQNQPQHF. The chain is built from TRBV5-1 and TRBJ1-5; the match to TRBD1 covers 7 bases. The germline V gene has CDR1 SGHRS and CDR2 YFSETQ. CDR3 length: 13 amino acids. Losses at the gene ends were 4 bases for V and 4 bases for J; bases not matched to a gene: 2.

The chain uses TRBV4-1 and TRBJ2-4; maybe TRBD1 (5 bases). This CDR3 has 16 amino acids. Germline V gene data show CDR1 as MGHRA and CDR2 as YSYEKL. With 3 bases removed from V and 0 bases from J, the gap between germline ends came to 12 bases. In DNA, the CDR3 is TGCGCCAGCAGCCAGACAGACCCCGAAGCCAAAAACATTCAGTACTTC. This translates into CASSQTDPEAKNIQYF.

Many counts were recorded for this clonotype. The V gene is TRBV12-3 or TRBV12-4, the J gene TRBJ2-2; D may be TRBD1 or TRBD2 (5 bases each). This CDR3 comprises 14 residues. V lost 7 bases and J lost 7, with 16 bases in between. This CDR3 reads CASKDFLGVGELFF. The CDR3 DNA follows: TGTGCCAGCAAGGACTTTTTGGGGGTCGGGGAGCTGTTTTTT.

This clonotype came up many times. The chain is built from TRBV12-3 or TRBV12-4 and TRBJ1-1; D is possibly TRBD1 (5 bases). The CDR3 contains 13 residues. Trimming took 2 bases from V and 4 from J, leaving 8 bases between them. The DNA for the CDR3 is TGTGCCAGCAGTTTATTTGGGGGCACTGAAGCTTTCTTT. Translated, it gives CASSLFGGTEAFF.

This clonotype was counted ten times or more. This chain's CDR3 is CSAYRDRVTEAFF. Here the CDR3 DNA reads TGCAGTGCGTACCGGGACAGGGTAACCGAAGCTTTCTTT. The genes are TRBV20-1 and TRBJ1-1; 9 nucleotides align to TRBD1. V lost 6 bases to trimming and J lost 8 bases; unmatched junction nucleotides: 10. From germline, CDR1 is DFQATT and CDR2 SNEGSKA (reference sequence). The CDR3 is 13 amino acids.

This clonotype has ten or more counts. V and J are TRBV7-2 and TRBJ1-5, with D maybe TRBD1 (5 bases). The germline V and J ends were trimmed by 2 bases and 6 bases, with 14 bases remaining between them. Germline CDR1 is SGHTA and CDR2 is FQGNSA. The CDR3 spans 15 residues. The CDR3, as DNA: TGTGCCAGCAGCTTATCGGGGGTTGGGGGTCAGCCCCAGCATTTT. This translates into CASSLSGVGGQPQHF. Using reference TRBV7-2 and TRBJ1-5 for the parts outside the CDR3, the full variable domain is GAGVSQSPSNKVTEKGKDVELRCDPISGHTALYWYRQSLGQGLEFLIYFQGNSAPDKSGLPSDRFSAERTGGSVSTLTIQRTQQEDSAVYLCASSLSGVGGQPQHFGDGTRLSIL.

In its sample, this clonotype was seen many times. The CDR3 region is CAISESKDSFYGYTF. Written as DNA, the CDR3 is TGTGCCATCAGTGAGTCGAAGGACAGCTTCTATGGCTACACCTTC. The chain couples TRBV10-3 to TRBJ1-2, with D possibly TRBD1 on 6 matching bases. The CDR3 length is 15 residues. Trimming left V 0 bases short and J 4 bases short, with 12 bases between. Germline V CDR1 and CDR2: ENHRY, SYGVKD.

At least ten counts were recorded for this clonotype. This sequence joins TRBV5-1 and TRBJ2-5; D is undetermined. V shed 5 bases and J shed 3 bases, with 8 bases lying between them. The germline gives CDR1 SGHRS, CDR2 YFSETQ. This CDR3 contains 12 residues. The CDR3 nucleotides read TGCGCCAGCAGACTGCCAAAAGAGACCCAGTACTTC. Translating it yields CASRLPKETQYF.

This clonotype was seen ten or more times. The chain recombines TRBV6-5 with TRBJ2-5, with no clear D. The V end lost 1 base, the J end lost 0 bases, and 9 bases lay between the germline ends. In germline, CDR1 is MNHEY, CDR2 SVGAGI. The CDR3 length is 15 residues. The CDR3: CASSYFSPDQETQYF. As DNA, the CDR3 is TGTGCCAGCAGTTACTTCTCGCCGGACCAAGAGACCCAGTACTTC.

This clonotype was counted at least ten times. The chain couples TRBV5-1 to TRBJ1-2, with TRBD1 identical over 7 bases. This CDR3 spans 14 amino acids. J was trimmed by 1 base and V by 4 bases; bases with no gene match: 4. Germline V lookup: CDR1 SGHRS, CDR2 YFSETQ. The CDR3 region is CASSRQGYNYGYTF. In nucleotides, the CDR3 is TGCGCCAGCAGCCGACAGGGATATAACTATGGCTACACCTTC.

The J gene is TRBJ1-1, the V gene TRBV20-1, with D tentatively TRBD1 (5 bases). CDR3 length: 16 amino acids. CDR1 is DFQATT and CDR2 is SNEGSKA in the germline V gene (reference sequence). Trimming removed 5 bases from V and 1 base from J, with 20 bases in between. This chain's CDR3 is CSASHGFGAPNTEAFF. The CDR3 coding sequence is TGCAGTGCTTCCCACGGTTTCGGGGCACCGAACACTGAAGCTTTCTTT.

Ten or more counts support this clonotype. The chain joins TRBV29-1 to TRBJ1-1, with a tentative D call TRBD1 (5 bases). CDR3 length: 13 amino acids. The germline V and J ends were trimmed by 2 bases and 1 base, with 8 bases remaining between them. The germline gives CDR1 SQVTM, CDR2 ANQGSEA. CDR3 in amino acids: CSVESGRNTEAFF. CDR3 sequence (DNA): TGCAGCGTTGAATCGGGACGGAACACTGAAGCTTTCTTT.

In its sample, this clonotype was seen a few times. The CDR3 DNA follows: TGTGCCAGCTCACCGTCAACAGGAAGAACGACTAATGAAAAACTGTTTTTT. Protein product: CASSPSTGRTTNEKLFF. The chain uses TRBV18 and TRBJ1-4; a weak D match, TRBD1 (5 bases). CDR1 is KGHSH and CDR2 is LQKENI in the germline V gene. Trimming took off 3 bases at V and 2 bases at J, with 16 bases between the two ends. This CDR3 is built from 17 residues.

The CDR3: CASSSASGAYNEQFF. The DNA for the CDR3 is TGCGCCAGCAGCTCAGCTAGCGGCGCCTACAATGAGCAGTTCTTC. This sequence joins TRBV5-1 and TRBJ2-1, with 7 bases matching TRBD2. The CDR3 runs to 15 residues. Germline-derived CDR1 and CDR2 are SGHRS and YFSETQ. Losses at the gene ends were 3 bases for V and 2 bases for J; bases not matched to a gene: 5.

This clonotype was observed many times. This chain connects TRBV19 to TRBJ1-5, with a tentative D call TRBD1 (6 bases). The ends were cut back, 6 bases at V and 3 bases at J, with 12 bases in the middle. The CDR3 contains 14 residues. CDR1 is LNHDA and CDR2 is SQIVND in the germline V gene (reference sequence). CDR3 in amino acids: CASRLGGNNQPQHF. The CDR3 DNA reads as TGTGCCAGTAGGCTAGGGGGGAACAATCAGCCCCAGCATTTT.

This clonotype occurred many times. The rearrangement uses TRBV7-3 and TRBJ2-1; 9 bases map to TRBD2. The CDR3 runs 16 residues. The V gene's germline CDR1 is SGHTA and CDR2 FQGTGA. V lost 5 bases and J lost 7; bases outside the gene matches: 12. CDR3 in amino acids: CASSPWGGGAMNEQFF. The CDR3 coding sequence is TGTGCCAGCAGCCCCTGGGGCGGGGGGGCCATGAATGAGCAGTTCTTC.